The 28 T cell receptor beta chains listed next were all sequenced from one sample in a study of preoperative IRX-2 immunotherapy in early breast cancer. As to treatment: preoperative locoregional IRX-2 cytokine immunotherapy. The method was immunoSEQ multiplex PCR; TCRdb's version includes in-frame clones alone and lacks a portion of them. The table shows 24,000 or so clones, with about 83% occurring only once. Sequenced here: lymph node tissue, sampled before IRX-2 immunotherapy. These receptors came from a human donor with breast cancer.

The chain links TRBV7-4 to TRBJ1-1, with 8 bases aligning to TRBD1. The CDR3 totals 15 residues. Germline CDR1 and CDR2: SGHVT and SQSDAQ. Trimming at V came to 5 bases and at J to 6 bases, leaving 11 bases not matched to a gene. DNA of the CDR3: TGTGCCAGCAGCACCGGGACAGGATCAGCGGCTGAAGCTTTCTTT. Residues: CASSTGTGSAAEAFF.

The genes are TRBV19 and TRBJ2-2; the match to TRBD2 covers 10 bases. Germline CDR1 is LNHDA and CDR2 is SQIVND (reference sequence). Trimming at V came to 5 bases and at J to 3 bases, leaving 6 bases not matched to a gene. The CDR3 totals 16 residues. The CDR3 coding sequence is TGTGCCAGTAGTCAGGGACTAGCGATTGACACCGGGGAGCTGTTTTTT. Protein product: CASSQGLAIDTGELFF.

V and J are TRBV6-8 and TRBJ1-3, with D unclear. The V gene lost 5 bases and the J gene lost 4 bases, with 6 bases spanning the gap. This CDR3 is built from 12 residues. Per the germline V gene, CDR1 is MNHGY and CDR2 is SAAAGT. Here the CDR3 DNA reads TGTGCCAGCAGTACCTACGGAAACACCATATATTTT. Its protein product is CASSTYGNTIYF.

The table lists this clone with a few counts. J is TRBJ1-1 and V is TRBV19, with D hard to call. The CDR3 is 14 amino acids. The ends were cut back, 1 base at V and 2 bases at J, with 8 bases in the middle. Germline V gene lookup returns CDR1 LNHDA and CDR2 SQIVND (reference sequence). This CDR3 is CASSIGTDNTEAFF. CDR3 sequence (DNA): TGTGCCAGTAGTATAGGGACGGATAACACTGAAGCTTTCTTT.

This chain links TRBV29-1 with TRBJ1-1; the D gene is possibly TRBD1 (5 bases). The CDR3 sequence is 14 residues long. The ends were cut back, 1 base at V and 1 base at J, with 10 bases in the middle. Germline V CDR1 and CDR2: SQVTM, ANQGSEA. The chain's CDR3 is CSVEGAQGNTEAFF. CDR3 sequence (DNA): TGCAGCGTTGAAGGTGCCCAGGGGAACACTGAAGCTTTCTTT.

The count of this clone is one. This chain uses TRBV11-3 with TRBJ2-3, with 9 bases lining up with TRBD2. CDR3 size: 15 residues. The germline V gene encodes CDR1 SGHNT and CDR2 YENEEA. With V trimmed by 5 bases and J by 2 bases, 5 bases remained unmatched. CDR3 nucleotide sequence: TGTGCCAGCAGCAGACTAGCGGAAGACACAGATACGCAGTATTTT. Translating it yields CASSRLAEDTDTQYF.

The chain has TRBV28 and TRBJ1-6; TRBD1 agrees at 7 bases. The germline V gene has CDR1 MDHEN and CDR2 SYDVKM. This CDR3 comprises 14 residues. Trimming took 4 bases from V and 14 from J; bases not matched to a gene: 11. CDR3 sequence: CASSWDSVPSALHF. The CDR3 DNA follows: TGTGCCAGCAGTTGGGACAGTGTGCCCTCGGCCCTCCACTTT.

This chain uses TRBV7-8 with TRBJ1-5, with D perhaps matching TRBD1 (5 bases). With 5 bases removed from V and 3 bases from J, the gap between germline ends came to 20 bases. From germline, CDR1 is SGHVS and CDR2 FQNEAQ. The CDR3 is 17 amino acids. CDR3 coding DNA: TGTGCCAGCAGCCTAGGGACGGGGCTTCTCCCCAATCAGCCCCAGCATTTT. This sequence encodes CASSLGTGLLPNQPQHF.

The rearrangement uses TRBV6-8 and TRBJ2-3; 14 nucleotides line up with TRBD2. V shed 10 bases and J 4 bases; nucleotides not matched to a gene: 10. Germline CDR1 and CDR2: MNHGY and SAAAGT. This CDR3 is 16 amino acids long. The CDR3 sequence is CAIKPGLAGVADTQYF. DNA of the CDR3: TGTGCCATCAAACCGGGACTAGCGGGGGTTGCAGATACGCAGTATTTT.

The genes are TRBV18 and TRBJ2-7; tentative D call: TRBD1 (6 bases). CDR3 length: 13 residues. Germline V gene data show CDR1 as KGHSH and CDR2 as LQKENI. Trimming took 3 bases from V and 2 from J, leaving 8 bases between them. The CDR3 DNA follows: TGTGCCAGCTCACCCCCAGGGGCCTACGAGCAGTACTTC. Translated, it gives CASSPPGAYEQYF.

CDR3 residues: CASSPYGQLDQPQHF. The CDR3 DNA sequence: TGCGCCAGCAGCCCTTACGGACAGTTAGACCAGCCCCAGCATTTT. The rearrangement joins TRBV5-1 to TRBJ1-5; possible D gene TRBD1, 6 bases. The germline V gene has CDR1 SGHRS and CDR2 YFSETQ. The CDR3 extends over 15 amino acids. V was pared by 4 bases and J by 7 bases, with 18 bases between.

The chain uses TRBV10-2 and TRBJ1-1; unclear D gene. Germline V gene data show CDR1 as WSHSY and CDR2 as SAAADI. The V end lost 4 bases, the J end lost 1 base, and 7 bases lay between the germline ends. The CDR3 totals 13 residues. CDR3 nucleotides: TGCGCCAGCAGTGTTAGGTCGAACACTGAAGCTTTCTTT. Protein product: CASSVRSNTEAFF.

CDR3 DNA: TGTGCCAGCAGTTTATTACGGGGGCAAGGCGAAGCTTTCTTT. This gives the protein CASSLLRGQGEAFF. The V call is TRBV28, the J call TRBJ1-1; D is possibly TRBD1 (6 bases). CDR1 is MDHEN, CDR2 SYDVKM, per germline. V lost 1 base and J 8 bases, leaving 14 bases between the germline ends. The CDR3 has 14 residues.

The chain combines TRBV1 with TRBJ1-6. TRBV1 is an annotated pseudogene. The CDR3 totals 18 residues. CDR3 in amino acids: CASSQDRDANRLDSPLHF. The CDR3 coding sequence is TGCGCCAGCAGCCAAGATCGGGACGCCAACCGGTTGGATTCACCCCTCCACTTT.

This CDR3 reads CASSPGTAWNQPQHF. CDR3 sequence (DNA): TGTGCCAGTAGCCCTGGGACAGCCTGGAATCAGCCCCAGCATTTT. This chain connects TRBV19 to TRBJ1-5; 7 bases match TRBD1. The CDR3 covers 15 residues. From germline, CDR1 is LNHDA and CDR2 SQIVND (reference sequence). Losses at the gene ends were 6 bases for V and 4 bases for J; bases not matched to a gene: 9.

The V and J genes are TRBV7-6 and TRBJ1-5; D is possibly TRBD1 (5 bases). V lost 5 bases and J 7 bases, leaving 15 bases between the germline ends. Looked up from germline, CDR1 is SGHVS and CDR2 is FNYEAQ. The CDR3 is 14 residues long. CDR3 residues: CASSAGVGEQPQHF. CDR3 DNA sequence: TGTGCCAGCAGCGCGGGGGTAGGGGAACAGCCCCAGCATTTT.

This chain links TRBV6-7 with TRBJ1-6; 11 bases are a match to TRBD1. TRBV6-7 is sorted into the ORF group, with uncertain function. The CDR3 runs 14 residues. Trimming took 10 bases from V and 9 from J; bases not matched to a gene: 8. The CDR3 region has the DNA TGTGCCACCACTCCGGGACAGGGGGTTTCACCCCTCCACTTT. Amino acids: CATTPGQGVSPLHF.

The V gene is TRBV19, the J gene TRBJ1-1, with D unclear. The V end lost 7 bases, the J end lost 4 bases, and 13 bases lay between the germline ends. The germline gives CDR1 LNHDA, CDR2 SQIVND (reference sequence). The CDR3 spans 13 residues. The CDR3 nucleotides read TGTGCCAGTAAAGCGCTGGGAACCACTGAAGCTTTCTTT. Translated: CASKALGTTEAFF. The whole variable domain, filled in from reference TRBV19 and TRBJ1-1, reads DGGITQSPKYLFRKEGQNVTLSCEQNLNHDAMYWYRQDPGQGLRLIYYSQIVNDFQKGDIAEGYSVSREKKESFPLTVTSAQKNPTAFYLCASKALGTTEAFFGQGTRLTVV.

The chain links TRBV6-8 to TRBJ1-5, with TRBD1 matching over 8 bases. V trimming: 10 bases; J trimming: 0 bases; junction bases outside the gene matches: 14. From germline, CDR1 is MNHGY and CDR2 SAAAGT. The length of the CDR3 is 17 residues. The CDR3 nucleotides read TGTGCCACCCACCTGGACAGGGAAGTTCATAGCAATCAGCCCCAGCATTTT. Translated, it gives CATHLDREVHSNQPQHF.

As DNA, the CDR3 is TGTGCCAGCAGTTTGCGGGGAGGGAACACTGAAGCTTTCTTT. This translates into CASSLRGGNTEAFF. V gene TRBV28 combines with J gene TRBJ1-1, with D uncertain. Germline V gene lookup returns CDR1 MDHEN and CDR2 SYDVKM. V was shortened by 3 bases and J by 1 base, with 9 bases between the two germline ends. The CDR3 has 14 residues.

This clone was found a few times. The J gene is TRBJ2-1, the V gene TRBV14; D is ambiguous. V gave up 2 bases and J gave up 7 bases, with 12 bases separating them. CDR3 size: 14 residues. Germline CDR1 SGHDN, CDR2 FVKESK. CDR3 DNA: TGTGCCAGCAGCCAACTCCTAGGTAGTAATGAGCAGTTCTTC. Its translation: CASSQLLGSNEQFF. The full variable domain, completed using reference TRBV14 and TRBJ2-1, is EAGVTQFPSHSVIEKGQTVTLRCDPISGHDNLYWYRRVMGKEIKFLLHFVKESKQDESGMPNNRFLAERTGGTYSTLKVQPAELEDSGVYFCASSQLLGSNEQFFGPGTRLTVL.

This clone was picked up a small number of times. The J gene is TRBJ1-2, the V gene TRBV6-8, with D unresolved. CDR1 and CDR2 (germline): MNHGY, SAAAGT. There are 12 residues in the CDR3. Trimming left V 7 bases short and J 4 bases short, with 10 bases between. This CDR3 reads CASNLRGYGYTF. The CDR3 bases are TGTGCCAGCAACCTTCGGGGCTATGGCTACACCTTC.

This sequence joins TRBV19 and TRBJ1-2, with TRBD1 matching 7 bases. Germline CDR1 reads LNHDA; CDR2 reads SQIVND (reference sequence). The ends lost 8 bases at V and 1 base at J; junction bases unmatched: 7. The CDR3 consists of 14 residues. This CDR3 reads CASQGGQNNYGYTF. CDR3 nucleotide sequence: TGTGCCAGTCAGGGGGGACAGAATAACTATGGCTACACCTTC.

The CDR3 DNA is TGTGCCAGTACCGCAACTCTATATACAGGACAGGGGGACGTTCGGAACACCGGGGAGCTGTTTTTT. Translated: CASTATLYTGQGDVRNTGELFF. The rearrangement links TRBV19 to TRBJ2-2; TRBD1 matches 10 bases. The CDR3 loop spans 22 amino acids. J gave up 1 base and V 7 bases, and 24 bases lay outside the gene matches. CDR1 LNHDA and CDR2 SQIVND come from the germline V gene (reference sequence).

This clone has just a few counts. CDR3 region: CASRNLYSADEQFF. The CDR3 region has the DNA TGTGCCAGCAGAAACCTCTACAGCGCGGATGAGCAGTTCTTC. This rearrangement joins TRBV6-8 to TRBJ2-1; the D is unclear. Germline CDR1 MNHGY, CDR2 SAAAGT. There are 14 residues in the CDR3. Between the trimmed V and J ends, which lost 6 bases and 8 bases, there was a span of 17 bases.

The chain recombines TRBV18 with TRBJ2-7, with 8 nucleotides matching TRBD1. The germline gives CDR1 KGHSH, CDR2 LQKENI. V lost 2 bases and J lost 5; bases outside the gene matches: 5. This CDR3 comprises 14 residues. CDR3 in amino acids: CASSPSQGVHEQYF. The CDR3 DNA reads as TGTGCCAGCTCACCATCACAGGGGGTCCACGAGCAGTACTTC.

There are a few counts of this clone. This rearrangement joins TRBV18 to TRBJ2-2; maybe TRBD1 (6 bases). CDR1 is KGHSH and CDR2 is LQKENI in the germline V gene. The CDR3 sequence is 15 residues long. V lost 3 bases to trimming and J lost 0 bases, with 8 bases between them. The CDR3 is CASSPGHPNTGELFF. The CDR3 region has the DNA TGTGCCAGCTCACCGGGACACCCGAACACCGGGGAGCTGTTTTTT.

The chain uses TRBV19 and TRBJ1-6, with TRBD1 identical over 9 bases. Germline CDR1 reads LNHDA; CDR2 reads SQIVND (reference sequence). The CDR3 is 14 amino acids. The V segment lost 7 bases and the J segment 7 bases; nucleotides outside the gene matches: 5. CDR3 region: CASTITGGNSPLHF. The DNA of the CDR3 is TGTGCCAGTACAATAACAGGGGGCAATTCACCCCTCCACTTT.